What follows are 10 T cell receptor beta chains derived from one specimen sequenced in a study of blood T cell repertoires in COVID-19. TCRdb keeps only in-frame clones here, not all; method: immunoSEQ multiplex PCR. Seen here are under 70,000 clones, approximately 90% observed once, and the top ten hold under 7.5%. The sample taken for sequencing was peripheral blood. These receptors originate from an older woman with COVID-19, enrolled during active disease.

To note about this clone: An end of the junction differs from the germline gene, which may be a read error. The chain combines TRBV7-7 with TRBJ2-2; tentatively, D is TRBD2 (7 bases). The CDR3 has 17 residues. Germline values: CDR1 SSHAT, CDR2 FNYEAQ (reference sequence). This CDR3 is CASSLFGGRMPTGELFF. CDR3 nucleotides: TGTGCTAGCAGCTTATTCGGGGGGCGGATGCCCACCGGGGAGCTGTTTTTT.

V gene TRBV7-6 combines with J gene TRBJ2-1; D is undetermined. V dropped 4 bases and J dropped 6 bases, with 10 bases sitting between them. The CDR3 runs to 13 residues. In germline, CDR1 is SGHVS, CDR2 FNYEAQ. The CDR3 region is CASSSGPANEQFF. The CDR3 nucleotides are TGTGCCAGCAGCTCAGGCCCCGCCAATGAGCAGTTCTTC.

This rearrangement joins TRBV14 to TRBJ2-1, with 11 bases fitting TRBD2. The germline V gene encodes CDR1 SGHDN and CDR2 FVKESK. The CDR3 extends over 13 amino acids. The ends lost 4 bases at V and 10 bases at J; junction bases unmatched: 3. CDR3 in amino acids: CASSPRLAGEQFF. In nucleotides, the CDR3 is TGTGCCAGCAGCCCCAGACTAGCGGGAGAGCAGTTCTTC. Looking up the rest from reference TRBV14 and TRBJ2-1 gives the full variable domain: EAGVTQFPSHSVIEKGQTVTLRCDPISGHDNLYWYRRVMGKEIKFLLHFVKESKQDESGMPNNRFLAERTGGTYSTLKVQPAELEDSGVYFCASSPRLAGEQFFGPGTRLTVL.

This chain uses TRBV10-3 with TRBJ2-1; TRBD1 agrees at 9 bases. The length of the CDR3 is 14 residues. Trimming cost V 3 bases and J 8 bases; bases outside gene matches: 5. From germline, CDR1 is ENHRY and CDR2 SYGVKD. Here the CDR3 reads CAISDLGQGYEQFF. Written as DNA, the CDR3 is TGTGCCATCAGTGATCTGGGACAGGGTTATGAGCAGTTCTTC.

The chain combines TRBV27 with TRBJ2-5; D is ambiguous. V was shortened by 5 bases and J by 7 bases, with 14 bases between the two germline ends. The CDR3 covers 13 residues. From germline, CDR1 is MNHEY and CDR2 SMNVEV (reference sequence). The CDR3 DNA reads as TGTGCCAGCAGTGTAAGTTACCCAGGGACCCAGTACTTC. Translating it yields CASSVSYPGTQYF.

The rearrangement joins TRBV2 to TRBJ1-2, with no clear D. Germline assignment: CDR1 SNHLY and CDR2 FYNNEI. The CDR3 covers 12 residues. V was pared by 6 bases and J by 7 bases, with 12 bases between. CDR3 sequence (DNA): TGTGCCAGCAGAGGCGGGGAGGGTGGCTACACCTTC. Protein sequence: CASRGGEGGYTF.

CDR3 sequence reads: CSVASGRAYEQYF. CDR3 sequence (DNA): TGCAGCGTTGCGTCGGGCAGGGCCTACGAGCAGTACTTC. The rearrangement joins TRBV29-1 to TRBJ2-7; possible D gene TRBD1, 5 bases. Trimming pared 4 bases from V and 2 bases from J, leaving 12 bases between. There are 13 residues in the CDR3. Germline V gives CDR1 SQVTM, CDR2 ANQGSEA.

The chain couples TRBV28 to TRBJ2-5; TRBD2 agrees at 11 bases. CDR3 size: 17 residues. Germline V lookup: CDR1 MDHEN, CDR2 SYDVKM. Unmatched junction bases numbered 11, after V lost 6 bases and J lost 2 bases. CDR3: CASRSRLLAGEQETQYF. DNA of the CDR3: TGTGCCAGCAGGAGCCGACTACTAGCGGGAGAACAAGAGACCCAGTACTTC. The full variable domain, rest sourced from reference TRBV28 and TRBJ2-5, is DVKVTQSSRYLVKRTGEKVFLECVQDMDHENMFWYRQDPGLGLRLIYFSYDVKMKEKGDIPEGYSVSREKKERFSLILESASTNQTSMYLCASRSRLLAGEQETQYFGPGTRLLVL.

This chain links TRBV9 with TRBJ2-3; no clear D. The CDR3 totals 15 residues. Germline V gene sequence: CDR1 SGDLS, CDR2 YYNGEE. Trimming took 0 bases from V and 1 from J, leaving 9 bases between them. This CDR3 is CASSVVGEGTDTQYF. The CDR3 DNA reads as TGTGCCAGCAGCGTAGTTGGTGAGGGCACAGATACGCAGTATTTT.

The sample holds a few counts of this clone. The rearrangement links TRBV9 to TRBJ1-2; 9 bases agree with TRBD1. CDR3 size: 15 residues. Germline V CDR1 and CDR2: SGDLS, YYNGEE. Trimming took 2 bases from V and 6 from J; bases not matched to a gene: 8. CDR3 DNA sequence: TGTGCCAGCAGCGTCGGGACAGGGTCGGTTCATGGCTACACCTTC. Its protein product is CASSVGTGSVHGYTF.